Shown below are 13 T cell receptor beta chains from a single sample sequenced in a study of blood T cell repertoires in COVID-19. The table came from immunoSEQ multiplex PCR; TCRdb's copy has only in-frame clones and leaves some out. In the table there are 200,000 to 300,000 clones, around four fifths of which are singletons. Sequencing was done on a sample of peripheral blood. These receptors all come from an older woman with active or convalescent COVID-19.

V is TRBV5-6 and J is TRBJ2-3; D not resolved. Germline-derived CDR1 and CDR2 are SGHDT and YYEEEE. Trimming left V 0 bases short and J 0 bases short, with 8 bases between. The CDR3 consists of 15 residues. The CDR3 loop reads CASSLGARSTDTQYF. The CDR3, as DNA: TGTGCCAGCAGCTTGGGGGCCAGGAGCACAGATACGCAGTATTTT.

Written as DNA, the CDR3 is TGTGCCAGCAGCTTAGCGCTCGGACAGGCCTACGAGCAGTACTTC. Protein: CASSLALGQAYEQYF. The gene calls are TRBV7-8 and TRBJ2-7; 7 bases agree with TRBD1. The CDR3 consists of 15 residues. V lost 0 bases, J lost 2 bases, and 4 bases stayed unmatched. Germline CDR1 and CDR2: SGHVS and FQNEAQ.

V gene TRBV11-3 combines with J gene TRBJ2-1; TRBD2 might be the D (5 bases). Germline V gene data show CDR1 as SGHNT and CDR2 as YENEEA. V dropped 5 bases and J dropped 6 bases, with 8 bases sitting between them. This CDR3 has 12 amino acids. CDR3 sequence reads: CASSITSNEQFF. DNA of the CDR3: TGTGCCAGCAGCATCACTAGCAATGAGCAGTTCTTC. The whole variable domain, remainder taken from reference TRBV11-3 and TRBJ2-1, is EAGVVQSPRYKIIEKKQPVAFWCNPISGHNTLYWYLQNLGQGPELLIRYENEEAVDDSQLPKDRFSAERLKGVDSTLKIQPAELGDSAVYLCASSITSNEQFFGPGTRLTVL.

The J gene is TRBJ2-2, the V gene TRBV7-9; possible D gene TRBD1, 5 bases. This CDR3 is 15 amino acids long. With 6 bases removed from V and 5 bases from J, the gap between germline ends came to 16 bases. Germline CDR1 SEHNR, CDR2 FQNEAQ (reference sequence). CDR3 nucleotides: TGTGCCAGCAGTGATGTTGCAGGGTTGACCGGGGAGCTGTTTTTT. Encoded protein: CASSDVAGLTGELFF.

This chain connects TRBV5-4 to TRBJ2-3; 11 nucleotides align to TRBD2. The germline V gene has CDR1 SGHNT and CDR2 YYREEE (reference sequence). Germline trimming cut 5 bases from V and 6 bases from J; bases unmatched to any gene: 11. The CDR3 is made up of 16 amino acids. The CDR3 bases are TGTGCCAGCAGTTATGCCGGGACTAGCGGCGGGGATACGCAGTATTTT. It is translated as CASSYAGTSGGDTQYF. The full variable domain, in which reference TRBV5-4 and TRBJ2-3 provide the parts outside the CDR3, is ETGVTQSPTHLIKTRGQQVTLRCSSQSGHNTVSWYQQALGQGPQFIFQYYREEENGRGNFPPRFSGLQFPNYSSELNVNALELDDSALYLCASSYAGTSGGDTQYFGPGTRLTVL.

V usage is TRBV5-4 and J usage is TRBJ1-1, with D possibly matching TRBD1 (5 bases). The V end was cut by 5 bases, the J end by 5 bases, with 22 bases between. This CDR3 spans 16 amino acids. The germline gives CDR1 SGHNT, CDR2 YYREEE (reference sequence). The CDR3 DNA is TGTGCCAGCAGGATCGAGACCGAAGGCGGGGGGACTGAAGCTTTCTTT. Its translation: CASRIETEGGGTEAFF.

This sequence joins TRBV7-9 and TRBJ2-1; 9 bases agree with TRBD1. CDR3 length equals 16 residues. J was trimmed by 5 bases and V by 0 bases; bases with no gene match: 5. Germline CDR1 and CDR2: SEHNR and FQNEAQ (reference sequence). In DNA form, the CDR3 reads TGTGCCAGCAGCTTAGCGTACAGGGGGCCCAACAATGAGCAGTTCTTC. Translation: CASSLAYRGPNNEQFF.

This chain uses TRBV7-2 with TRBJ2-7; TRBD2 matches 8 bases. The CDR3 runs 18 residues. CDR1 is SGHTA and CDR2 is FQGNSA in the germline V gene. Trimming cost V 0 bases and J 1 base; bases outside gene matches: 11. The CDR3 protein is CASSLAGAGGKESYEQYV. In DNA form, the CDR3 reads TGTGCCAGCAGCTTAGCGGGTGCGGGGGGCAAAGAATCCTACGAGCAGTACGTC.

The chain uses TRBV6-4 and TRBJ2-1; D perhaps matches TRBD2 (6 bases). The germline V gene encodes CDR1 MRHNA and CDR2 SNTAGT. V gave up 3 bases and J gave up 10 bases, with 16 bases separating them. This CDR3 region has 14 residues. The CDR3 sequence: CASSDEMGGHEQFF. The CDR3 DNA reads TGTGCCAGCAGTGATGAGATGGGAGGACACGAGCAGTTCTTC.

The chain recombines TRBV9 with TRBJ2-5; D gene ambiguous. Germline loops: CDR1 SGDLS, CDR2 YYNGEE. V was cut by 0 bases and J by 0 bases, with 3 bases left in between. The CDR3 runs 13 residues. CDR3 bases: TGTGCCAGCAGCGTAGCCTACCAAGAGACCCAGTACTTC. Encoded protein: CASSVAYQETQYF.

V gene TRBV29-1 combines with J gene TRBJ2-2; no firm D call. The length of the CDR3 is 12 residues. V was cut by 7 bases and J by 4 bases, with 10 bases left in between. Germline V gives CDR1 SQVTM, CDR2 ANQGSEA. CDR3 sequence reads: CSARGATGELFF. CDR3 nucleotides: TGCAGCGCCCGAGGAGCCACCGGGGAGCTGTTTTTT.

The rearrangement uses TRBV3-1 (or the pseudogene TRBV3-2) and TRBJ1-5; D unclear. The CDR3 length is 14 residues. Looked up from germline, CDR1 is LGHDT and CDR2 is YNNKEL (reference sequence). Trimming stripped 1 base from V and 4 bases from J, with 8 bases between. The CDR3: CASSQGPQNQPQHF. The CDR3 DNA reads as TGTGCCAGCAGCCAAGGGCCGCAAAATCAGCCCCAGCATTTT.

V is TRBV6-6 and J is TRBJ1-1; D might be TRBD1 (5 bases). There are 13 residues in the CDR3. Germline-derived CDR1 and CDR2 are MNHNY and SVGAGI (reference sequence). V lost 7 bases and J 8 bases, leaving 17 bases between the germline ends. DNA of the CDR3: TGTGCCAGCATCCTGACAGCCGAGAAAGAAGCTTTCTTT. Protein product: CASILTAEKEAFF.